This TCR beta chain was sequenced in a study of shared clonotypes between healthy human individuals. Trimming left V 7 bases short and J 2 bases short, with 14 bases between. CDR3 size: 14 residues. Germline-derived CDR1 and CDR2 are MDHEN and SYDVKM. As to this clone: Antigen: not known.

The data were produced by immunoSEQ multiplex PCR, yet TCRdb's version contains in-frame clones alone and is incomplete. The sample contains over 850,000 clones, approximately 80% of which appear only once. Whole-study findings and limits: On the whole, naive subsets had larger estimated richness than memory subsets had. Naive CD4 clonotype sharing across several donors was approximately 5.2%.

The genes are TRBV28 and TRBJ2-5; D perhaps matches TRBD2 (7 bases). Sequenced: memory CD4+ T cells from PBMCs. Subset defined: CD45RA-negative fraction. This TCR was sampled from a man between 18 and 35 years old in good health. Some clones in this sample may be carry-over from other donors' samples. Here the CDR3 reads CASTEGGIQETQYF. The CDR3, as DNA: TGTGCCAGCACCGAGGGGGGGATTCAAGAGACCCAGTACTTC. The full variable domain, its missing parts supplied by reference TRBV28 and TRBJ2-5, is DVKVTQSSRYLVKRTGEKVFLECVQDMDHENMFWYRQDPGLGLRLIYFSYDVKMKEKGDIPEGYSVSREKKERFSLILESASTNQTSMYLCASTEGGIQETQYFGPGTRLLVL.